Listed below are T cell receptor beta chains from one sample, sequenced in a study of patients and donors after allogeneic stem cell transplantation. Using its own MiXCR run on the RT-PCR reads, TCRdb lists one record per CDR3 protein. The table has about 200,000 distinct CDR3 sequences, roughly 40% seen once. The sequenced material came from blood, either unsorted or a sorted T cell fraction (not recorded which). Receptors originate from a human donor who was either an allogeneic HSCT recipient or a stem cell or donor lymphocyte infusion donor (not recorded which). It is not recorded whose cells these are; they may come from a transplant donor. The CDR3 runs from the conserved cysteine through the conserved F or W. D genes are given only for firm matches. Clone size, where shown, is once, few, many, or a class for clones that have expanded.

j_gene: TRBJ1-2
abundance: -
d_gene: -
v_gene: TRBV10-3
CDR3aa: CAARGVANYGYTF
CDR3nt: TGTGCCGCCCGAGGAGTGGCCAACTATGGCTACACCTTC

j_gene: TRBJ2-7
abundance: -
d_gene: -
v_gene: TRBV11-1
CDR3aa: CASSPIGGTASYEQYF
CDR3nt: TGTGCCAGCAGCCCCATTGGAGGGACAGCCTCCTACGAGCAGTACTTC

j_gene: TRBJ1-1
abundance: few
d_gene: -
v_gene: TRBV5-1
CDR3aa: CASSRGWGAVNTEAFF
CDR3nt: TGCGCCAGCAGCCGGGGTTGGGGAGCGGTGAACACTGAAGCTTTCTTT

j_gene: TRBJ2-7
abundance: -
d_gene: -
v_gene: TRBV20-1
CDR3aa: CSAQGAGGSFEQYF
CDR3nt: TGCAGTGCCCAGGGGGCGGGAGGTTCCTTCGAGCAGTACTTC

j_gene: TRBJ1-1
abundance: few
d_gene: -
v_gene: TRBV12-3/TRBV12-4
CDR3aa: CASSPGQIMNTEAFF
CDR3nt: TGTGCCAGCAGTCCCGGCCAGATAATGAACACTGAAGCTTTCTTT

j_gene: TRBJ1-1
abundance: few
d_gene: -
v_gene: TRBV6-5
CDR3aa: CASSYSTLRGMNTEAFF
CDR3nt: TGTGCCAGCAGTTACTCAACCCTACGGGGCATGAACACTGAAGCTTTCTTT

j_gene: TRBJ2-5
abundance: -
d_gene: -
v_gene: TRBV14
CDR3aa: CASSQDPTAALEETQYF
CDR3nt: TGTGCCAGCAGCCAAGACCCTACGGCAGCCTTAGAGGAGACCCAGTACTTC

j_gene: TRBJ2-7
abundance: -
d_gene: -
v_gene: TRBV6-1
CDR3aa: CASSESRLHYEQYF
CDR3nt: TGTGCCAGCAGTGAATCTCGATTACACTACGAGCAGTACTTC

j_gene: TRBJ1-5
abundance: -
d_gene: -
v_gene: TRBV12-3/TRBV12-4
CDR3aa: CASSPIQSQPQHF
CDR3nt: TGTGCCAGCAGCCCCATACAGTCTCAGCCCCAGCATTTT

j_gene: TRBJ1-1
abundance: -
d_gene: TRBD1
v_gene: TRBV7-9
CDR3aa: CASSPRRPGGGNTEAFF
CDR3nt: TGTGCCAGCAGCCCCAGGAGGCCAGGGGGAGGGAACACTGAAGCTTTCTTT

j_gene: TRBJ2-1
abundance: few
d_gene: TRBD2
v_gene: TRBV5-1
CDR3aa: CASSLGLAGFYNEQFF
CDR3nt: TGCGCCAGCAGCTTGGGTCTAGCGGGATTCTACAATGAGCAGTTCTTC

j_gene: TRBJ1-6
abundance: -
d_gene: -
v_gene: TRBV12-3/TRBV12-4
CDR3aa: CASSLTRKRDSPLHF
CDR3nt: TGTGCCAGCAGTCTGACGAGAAAAAGAGATTCACCCCTCCACTTT

j_gene: TRBJ1-2
abundance: -
d_gene: TRBD1
v_gene: TRBV9
CDR3aa: CASSRAGGLSDGYTF
CDR3nt: TGTGCCAGCAGCAGGGCAGGGGGCTTGTCTGATGGCTACACCTTC

j_gene: TRBJ1-5
abundance: few
d_gene: -
v_gene: TRBV7-9
CDR3aa: CASSPGPPNQPQHF
CDR3nt: TGTGCCAGCAGCCCCGGTCCTCCCAATCAGCCCCAGCATTTT

j_gene: TRBJ2-1
abundance: -
d_gene: -
v_gene: TRBV12-3/TRBV12-4
CDR3aa: CASSPGTASYNEQFF
CDR3nt: TGTGCCAGCAGTCCAGGGACTGCCTCCTACAATGAGCAGTTCTTC

j_gene: TRBJ2-3
abundance: few
d_gene: -
v_gene: TRBV20-1
CDR3aa: CSARVSGAGDTQYF
CDR3nt: TGCAGTGCTAGAGTATCAGGGGCGGGAGATACGCAGTATTTT

j_gene: TRBJ2-1
abundance: -
d_gene: TRBD1
v_gene: TRBV25-1
CDR3aa: CASSDLGQGADEQFF
CDR3nt: TGTGCCAGCAGTGACCTCGGACAGGGGGCGGATGAGCAGTTCTTC

j_gene: TRBJ1-1
abundance: -
d_gene: -
v_gene: TRBV29-1
CDR3aa: CSALWGNFMNTEAFF
CDR3nt: TGCAGCGCCCTGTGGGGGAATTTCATGAACACTGAAGCTTTCTTT

j_gene: TRBJ1-2
abundance: many
d_gene: TRBD1
v_gene: TRBV12-3/TRBV12-4
CDR3aa: CASKTTGVYYGYTF
CDR3nt: TGTGCCAGCAAAACGACAGGGGTCTACTATGGCTACACCTTC

j_gene: TRBJ2-3
abundance: once
d_gene: -
v_gene: TRBV19
CDR3aa: CASSIGSRGDTQYF
CDR3nt: TGTGCCAGTAGTATTGGATCCCGCGGGGATACGCAGTATTTT

j_gene: TRBJ1-2
abundance: few
d_gene: -
v_gene: TRBV29-1
CDR3aa: CSAAGTTSPYGYTF
CDR3nt: TGCAGCGCCGCCGGGACAACCTCTCCATATGGCTACACCTTC

j_gene: TRBJ2-2
abundance: -
d_gene: -
v_gene: TRBV29-1
CDR3aa: CSAESNTGELFF
CDR3nt: TGCAGCGCGGAATCGAACACCGGGGAGCTGTTTTTT

j_gene: TRBJ2-3
abundance: -
d_gene: -
v_gene: TRBV6-2/TRBV6-3
CDR3aa: CASSYEGRTTDTQYF
CDR3nt: TGTGCCAGCAGTTACGAGGGGAGAACCACAGATACGCAGTATTTT

j_gene: TRBJ1-4
abundance: once
d_gene: -
v_gene: TRBV9
CDR3aa: CASSTETDEKLFF
CDR3nt: TGTGCCAGCAGCACGGAGACAGATGAAAAACTGTTTTTT

j_gene: TRBJ2-2
abundance: -
d_gene: TRBD2
v_gene: TRBV3-1
CDR3aa: CASSQATSGRAHFTGELFF
CDR3nt: TGTGCCAGCAGCCAAGCCACTAGCGGGAGGGCCCATTTCACCGGGGAGCTGTTTTTT

j_gene: TRBJ2-7
abundance: few
d_gene: -
v_gene: TRBV27
CDR3aa: CASSTLGGSSYEQYF
CDR3nt: TGTGCCAGCAGTACGCTTGGTGGGAGCTCCTACGAGCAGTACTTC

j_gene: TRBJ1-5
abundance: -
d_gene: TRBD1
v_gene: TRBV28
CDR3aa: CASRTQGGDQPQHF
CDR3nt: TGTGCCAGCAGAACTCAGGGGGGGGATCAGCCCCAGCATTTT

j_gene: TRBJ1-5
abundance: -
d_gene: -
v_gene: TRBV7-6
CDR3aa: CASSPGGVGQPQHF
CDR3nt: TGTGCCAGCAGCCCCGGAGGGGTAGGCCAGCCCCAGCATTTT

j_gene: TRBJ2-5
abundance: -
d_gene: -
v_gene: TRBV29-1
CDR3aa: CSVGRGAETQYF
CDR3nt: TGCAGCGTTGGTAGGGGTGCGGAGACCCAGTACTTC